This TCR beta chain comes out of a study of shared clonotypes between healthy human individuals. Study-level findings and limits: Represented diversity, genetic and exposure-history alike, was limited by few donors. Researchers found naive subsets generally carried larger estimated richness than memory subsets.

Concerning this clone: Its antigen is currently unknown.

Sequencing was performed with immunoSEQ multiplex PCR; in TCRdb, only in-frame clones are kept and a portion is missing. The table lists approximately 1,500,000 clones, 98% of them singletons. The CDR3 spans 12 residues. V lost 5 bases to trimming and J lost 0 bases, with 3 bases between them. Germline CDR1 reads LNHDA; CDR2 reads SQIVND (reference sequence). Sequencing was performed on naive CD4+ T cells sorted from blood. As for subset: CD45RA+ positively selected. The TCR comes from a man between 25 and 39 years old in good health. The J gene is TRBJ2-3, the V gene TRBV19; the D is unclear. The CDR3 DNA follows: TGTGCCAGTAGTGAAAGCACAGATACGCAGTATTTT. Amino acids: CASSESTDTQYF.